The clone carrying this TCR beta chain has more than one count but fewer than ten. A junction boundary mismatches the germline segment, possibly from a read error. Germline V gene sequence: CDR1 SGHRS, CDR2 YFSETQ. The CDR3 is made up of 12 amino acids. This sample is drawn from a study of blood T cells in healthy people across ages. A second PCR of about 7 to 12 cycles used a sample-barcoded 5' primer and a J-beta primer mix. TCRdb re-called the 5' RACE reads with MiXCR, one entry per CDR3 protein. The sample includes about 730,000 distinct CDR3 sequences, 40% to 45% seen only once; the top ten take 20% to 25%. Total RNA was extracted at no less than 6 micrograms per sample.

V is TRBV5-1 and J is TRBJ2-3, with no clear D. Sequencing input: blood. The TCR comes from a woman aged 55-70 years in good health. CDR3 amino acids: CASSAGTDTQYF. The CDR3 DNA sequence: TGTGCCAGCAGTGCTGGCACAGATACGCAGTATTTT.